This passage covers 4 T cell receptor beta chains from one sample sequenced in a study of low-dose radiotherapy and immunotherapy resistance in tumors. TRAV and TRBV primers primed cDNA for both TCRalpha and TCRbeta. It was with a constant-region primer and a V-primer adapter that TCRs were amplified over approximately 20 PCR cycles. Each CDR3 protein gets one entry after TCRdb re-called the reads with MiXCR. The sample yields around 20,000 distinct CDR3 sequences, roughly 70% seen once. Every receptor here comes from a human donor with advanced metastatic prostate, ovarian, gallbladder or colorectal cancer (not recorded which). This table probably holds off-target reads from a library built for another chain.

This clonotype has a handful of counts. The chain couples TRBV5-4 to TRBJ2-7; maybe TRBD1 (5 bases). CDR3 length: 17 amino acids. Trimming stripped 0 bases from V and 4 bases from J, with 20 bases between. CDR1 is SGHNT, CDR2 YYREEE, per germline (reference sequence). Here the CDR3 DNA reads TGTGCCAGCAGCTTGGATAGTAGGGGTTCGACGACTTACGAGCAGTACTTC. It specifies CASSLDSRGSTTYEQYF.

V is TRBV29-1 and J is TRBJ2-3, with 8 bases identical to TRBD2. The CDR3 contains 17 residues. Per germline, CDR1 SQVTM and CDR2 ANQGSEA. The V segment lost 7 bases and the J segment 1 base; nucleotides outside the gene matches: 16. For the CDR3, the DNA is TGCAGCGCGTCCCCGACCGGGACTAGGATCGGCACAGATACGCAGTATTTT. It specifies CSASPTGTRIGTDTQYF.

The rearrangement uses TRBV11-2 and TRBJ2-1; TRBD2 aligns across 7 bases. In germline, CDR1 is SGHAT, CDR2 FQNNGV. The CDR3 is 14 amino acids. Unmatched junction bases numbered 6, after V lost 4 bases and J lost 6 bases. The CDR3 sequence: CASSSGGNANEQFF. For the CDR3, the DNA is TGTGCCAGCAGCTCCGGGGGGAACGCCAATGAGCAGTTCTTC. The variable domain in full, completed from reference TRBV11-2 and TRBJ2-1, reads EAGVAQSPRYKIIEKRQSVAFWCNPISGHATLYWYQQILGQGPKLLIQFQNNGVVDDSQLPKDRFSAERLKGVDSTLKIQPAKLEDSAVYLCASSSGGNANEQFFGPGTRLTVL.

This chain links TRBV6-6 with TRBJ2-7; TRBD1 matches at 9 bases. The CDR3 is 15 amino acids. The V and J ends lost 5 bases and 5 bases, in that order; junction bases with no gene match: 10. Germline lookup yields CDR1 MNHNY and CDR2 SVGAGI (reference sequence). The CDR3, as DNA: TGTGCCAGCAGTCCTACAGGGGGCCCACGGGACGAGCAGTACTTC. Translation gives CASSPTGGPRDEQYF.